This T cell receptor (beta chain) was obtained from a study of blood T cell repertoires in COVID-19. This table comes from immunoSEQ multiplex PCR, and its TCRdb copy is limited to in-frame clones, with some not included. The sample carries fewer than 300,000 clones, approximately 88% recorded once. Sample: peripheral blood. This TCR was recovered from a human donor with COVID-19, enrolled during active disease. The donor label of this sample is uncertain.

Here the CDR3 DNA reads TGTGCCACCAGTGAACTCACAGGGGGTGAGAACTATGGCTACACCTTC. It translates to CATSELTGGENYGYTF. The chain combines TRBV24-1 with TRBJ1-2, with 8 bases identical to TRBD1. In germline, CDR1 is KGHDR, CDR2 SFDVKD. V lost 4 bases to trimming and J lost 2 bases; unmatched junction nucleotides: 8. The CDR3 covers 16 residues.